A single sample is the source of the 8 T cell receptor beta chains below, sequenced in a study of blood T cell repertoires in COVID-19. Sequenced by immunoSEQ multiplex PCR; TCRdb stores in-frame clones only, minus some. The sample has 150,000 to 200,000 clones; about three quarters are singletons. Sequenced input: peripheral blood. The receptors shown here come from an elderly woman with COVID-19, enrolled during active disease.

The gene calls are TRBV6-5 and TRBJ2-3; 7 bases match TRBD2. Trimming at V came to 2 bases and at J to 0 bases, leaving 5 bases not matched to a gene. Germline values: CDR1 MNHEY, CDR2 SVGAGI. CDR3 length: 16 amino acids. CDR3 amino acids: CASSYIRGESTDTQYF. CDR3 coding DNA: TGTGCCAGCAGTTACATTCGGGGGGAGAGCACAGATACGCAGTATTTT.

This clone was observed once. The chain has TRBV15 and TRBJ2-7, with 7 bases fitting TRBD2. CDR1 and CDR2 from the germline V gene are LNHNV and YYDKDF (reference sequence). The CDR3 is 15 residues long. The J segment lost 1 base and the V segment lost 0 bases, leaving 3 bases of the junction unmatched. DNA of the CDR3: TGTGCCACCAGCAGAGAGCGGGGGAGGTCCTACGAGCAGTACTTC. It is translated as CATSRERGRSYEQYF.

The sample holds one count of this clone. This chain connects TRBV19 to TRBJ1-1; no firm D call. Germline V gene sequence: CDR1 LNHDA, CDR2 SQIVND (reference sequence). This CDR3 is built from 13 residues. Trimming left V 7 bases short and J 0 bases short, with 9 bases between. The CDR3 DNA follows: TGTGCCAGTAATCGGGAGGTGAACACTGAAGCTTTCTTT. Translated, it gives CASNREVNTEAFF.

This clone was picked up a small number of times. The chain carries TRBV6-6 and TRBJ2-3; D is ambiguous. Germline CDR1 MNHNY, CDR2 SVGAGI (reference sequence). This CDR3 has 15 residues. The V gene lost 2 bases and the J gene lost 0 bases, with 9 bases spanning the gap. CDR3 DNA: TGTGCCAGCAGTTACGCGCCACGAAGCACAGATACGCAGTATTTT. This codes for CASSYAPRSTDTQYF.

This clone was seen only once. DNA of the CDR3: TGTGCCAGCAGCCTCACGATGCAGGAAGTTGATACGCAGTATTTT. This encodes CASSLTMQEVDTQYF. V and J are TRBV11-2 and TRBJ2-3; D is ambiguous. Per germline, CDR1 SGHAT and CDR2 FQNNGV. The ends were cut back, 5 bases at V and 6 bases at J, with 18 bases in the middle. CDR3 length: 15 residues.

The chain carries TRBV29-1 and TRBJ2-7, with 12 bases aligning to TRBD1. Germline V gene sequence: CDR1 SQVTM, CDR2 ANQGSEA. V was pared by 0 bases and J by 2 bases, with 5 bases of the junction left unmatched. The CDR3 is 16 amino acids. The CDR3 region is CSVEDWGTGGTYEQYF. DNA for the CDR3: TGCAGCGTTGAAGATTGGGGGACAGGGGGCACCTACGAGCAGTACTTC.

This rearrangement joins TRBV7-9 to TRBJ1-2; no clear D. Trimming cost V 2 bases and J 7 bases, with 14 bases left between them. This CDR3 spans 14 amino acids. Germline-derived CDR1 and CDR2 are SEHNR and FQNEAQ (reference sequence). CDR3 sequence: CASSLRTSPGGYTF. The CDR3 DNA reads TGTGCCAGCAGCTTAAGAACTTCGCCGGGTGGCTACACCTTC.

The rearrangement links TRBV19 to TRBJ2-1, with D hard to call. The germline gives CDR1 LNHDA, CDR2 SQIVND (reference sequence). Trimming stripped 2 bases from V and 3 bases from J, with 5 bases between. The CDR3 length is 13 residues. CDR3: CASSISSYNEQFF. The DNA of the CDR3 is TGTGCCAGTAGTATATCTAGCTACAATGAGCAGTTCTTC. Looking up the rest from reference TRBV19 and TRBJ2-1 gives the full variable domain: DGGITQSPKYLFRKEGQNVTLSCEQNLNHDAMYWYRQDPGQGLRLIYYSQIVNDFQKGDIAEGYSVSREKKESFPLTVTSAQKNPTAFYLCASSISSYNEQFFGPGTRLTVL.